Listed here are 14 T cell receptor beta chains from one sample, sequenced in a study of cytomegalovirus exposure and HLA in healthy donors. The PCR had 60 Vbeta and 13 Jbeta primers. Profiling relied on immunoSEQ multiplex PCR, and the TCRdb table lists in-frame clones only, not all of them. The table shows 150,000 to 200,000 clones, with 65% to 85% occurring only once. Sequences were obtained from PBMCs. The receptors stem from a man aged 35-49 years in good health and CMV-seropositive.

The V call is TRBV7-2, the J call TRBJ2-1, with D uncertain. Trimming removed 5 bases at V and 1 base at J, with 18 bases between. This CDR3 region has 17 residues. Germline-derived CDR1 and CDR2 are SGHTA and FQGNSA. This CDR3 is CASSHTFNSGSYNEQFF. Written as DNA, the CDR3 is TGTGCCAGCAGCCATACGTTTAATTCAGGATCCTACAATGAGCAGTTCTTC.

The J gene is TRBJ2-6, the V gene TRBV5-1; tentative D call: TRBD1 (7 bases). This CDR3 has 15 residues. CDR1 and CDR2 (germline): SGHRS, YFSETQ. V was cut by 6 bases and J by 2 bases, with 12 bases left in between. The CDR3 loop reads CASMDRRAGANVLTF. For the CDR3, the DNA is TGCGCCAGCATGGACAGGAGGGCTGGGGCCAACGTCCTGACTTTC.

The chain joins TRBV25-1 to TRBJ2-5, with D possibly being TRBD2 (5 bases). V was shortened by 3 bases and J by 0 bases, with 11 bases between the two germline ends. This CDR3 spans 15 amino acids. Per the germline V gene, CDR1 is MGHDK and CDR2 is SYGVNS. CDR3 bases: TGTGCCAGCAGTGATCCACGAGGGTACCAAGAGACCCAGTACTTC. As protein: CASSDPRGYQETQYF. The whole variable domain, remainder taken from reference TRBV25-1 and TRBJ2-5, is EADIYQTPRYLVIGTGKKITLECSQTMGHDKMYWYQQDPGMELHLIHYSYGVNSTEKGDLSSESTVSRIRTEHFPLTLESARPSHTSQYLCASSDPRGYQETQYFGPGTRLLVL.

The rearrangement links TRBV10-3 to TRBJ2-7; 8 bases line up with TRBD2. Germline CDR1 ENHRY, CDR2 SYGVKD. J was trimmed by 3 bases and V by 3 bases; bases with no gene match: 4. The CDR3 covers 14 residues. In DNA form, the CDR3 reads TGTGCCATCAGTGAAGATAGCGGGAACTACGAGCAGTACTTC. The encoded protein is CAISEDSGNYEQYF.

The rearrangement joins TRBV5-1 to TRBJ2-5, with 8 bases fitting TRBD1. The length of the CDR3 is 15 residues. The germline CDR1 and CDR2 sequences are SGHRS and YFSETQ. The V gene end was trimmed by 2 bases and the J gene end by 4 bases; junction bases not matched to a gene: 7. The CDR3 is CASSFGSGGPETQYF. DNA for the CDR3: TGCGCCAGCAGCTTCGGGTCAGGGGGCCCAGAGACCCAGTACTTC.

The chain employs TRBV4-3 and TRBJ2-7; D not resolved. The germline V and J ends were trimmed by 1 base and 6 bases, with 19 bases remaining between them. The CDR3 covers 16 residues. Germline V gives CDR1 LGHNA, CDR2 YSLEER. The CDR3 sequence: CASSQGPSEMLLEQYF. CDR3 DNA sequence: TGCGCCAGCAGCCAAGGGCCCTCCGAAATGCTCCTCGAGCAGTACTTC.

The chain joins TRBV5-1 to TRBJ2-7; D gene unclear. The CDR3 is made up of 13 amino acids. Germline V gene sequence: CDR1 SGHRS, CDR2 YFSETQ. The V end was cut by 1 base, the J end by 5 bases, with 10 bases between. The chain's CDR3 is CASSLSSGNEQYF. The CDR3, as DNA: TGCGCCAGCAGCTTGAGTTCAGGAAACGAGCAGTACTTC.

This chain uses TRBV5-1 with TRBJ1-3, with D perhaps matching TRBD1 (6 bases). Germline V gives CDR1 SGHRS, CDR2 YFSETQ. Between the trimmed V and J ends, which lost 4 bases and 0 bases, there was a span of 17 bases. The CDR3 is 17 residues long. The CDR3 protein is CASSLTGQPVSGNTIYF. The DNA for the CDR3 is TGCGCCAGCAGCCTTACTGGACAGCCGGTCTCTGGAAACACCATATATTTT.

V gene TRBV6-4 combines with J gene TRBJ1-6; D gene ambiguous. CDR3 size: 13 residues. Germline CDR1 MRHNA, CDR2 SNTAGT. V was cut by 6 bases and J by 4 bases, with 7 bases left in between. CDR3 coding DNA: TGTGCCAGCAGGGCAGATTATAATTCACCCCTCCACTTT. This sequence encodes CASRADYNSPLHF.

The rearrangement uses TRBV5-4 and TRBJ1-1; D uncertain. CDR1 is SGHNT, CDR2 YYREEE, per germline (reference sequence). This CDR3 spans 16 amino acids. V shed 3 bases and J shed 0 bases, with 15 bases lying between them. CDR3 sequence: CASSSAQARLNTEAFF. The CDR3 nucleotides are TGTGCCAGCAGCTCTGCCCAGGCCCGCTTGAACACTGAAGCTTTCTTT.

In this sample, this clone turned up once. V is TRBV19 and J is TRBJ2-7; D is perhaps TRBD2 (5 bases). Trimming shortened V by 2 bases and J by 2 bases, and 10 bases separated the two germline ends. This CDR3 has 14 residues. In germline, CDR1 is LNHDA, CDR2 SQIVND (reference sequence). CDR3 residues: CASSINGRTYEQYF. The CDR3 nucleotides are TGTGCCAGTAGTATAAATGGGAGAACCTACGAGCAGTACTTC. Complete variable domain (other parts from reference TRBV19 and TRBJ2-7): DGGITQSPKYLFRKEGQNVTLSCEQNLNHDAMYWYRQDPGQGLRLIYYSQIVNDFQKGDIAEGYSVSREKKESFPLTVTSAQKNPTAFYLCASSINGRTYEQYFGPGTRLTVT.

The V call is TRBV5-1, the J call TRBJ1-1, with 7 bases lining up with TRBD1. The trim removed 0 bases at V and 6 bases at J, leaving 5 bases unmatched. This CDR3 is 14 amino acids long. Germline values: CDR1 SGHRS, CDR2 YFSETQ. The CDR3 nucleotides are TGCGCCAGCAGCTTGGCAGGGGGTTTGTCTGAAGCTTTCTTT. It encodes CASSLAGGLSEAFF.

V is TRBV5-4 and J is TRBJ2-6, with TRBD1 matching 7 bases. CDR1 is SGHNT, CDR2 YYREEE, per germline (reference sequence). Trimming took 3 bases from V and 0 from J; bases not matched to a gene: 3. CDR3 size: 16 residues. The CDR3 loop is CASSWGQPSGANVLTF. For the CDR3, the DNA is TGTGCCAGCAGCTGGGGACAGCCCTCTGGGGCCAACGTCCTGACTTTC.

V is TRBV6-4 and J is TRBJ1-1; TRBD1 aligns across 9 bases. The CDR3 spans 14 residues. CDR1 is MRHNA and CDR2 is SNTAGT in the germline V gene. The V gene end was trimmed by 7 bases and the J gene end by 1 base; junction bases not matched to a gene: 4. In nucleotides, the CDR3 is TGTGCCAGCAAGATACAGGGGGCGAACACTGAAGCTTTCTTT. This codes for CASKIQGANTEAFF.